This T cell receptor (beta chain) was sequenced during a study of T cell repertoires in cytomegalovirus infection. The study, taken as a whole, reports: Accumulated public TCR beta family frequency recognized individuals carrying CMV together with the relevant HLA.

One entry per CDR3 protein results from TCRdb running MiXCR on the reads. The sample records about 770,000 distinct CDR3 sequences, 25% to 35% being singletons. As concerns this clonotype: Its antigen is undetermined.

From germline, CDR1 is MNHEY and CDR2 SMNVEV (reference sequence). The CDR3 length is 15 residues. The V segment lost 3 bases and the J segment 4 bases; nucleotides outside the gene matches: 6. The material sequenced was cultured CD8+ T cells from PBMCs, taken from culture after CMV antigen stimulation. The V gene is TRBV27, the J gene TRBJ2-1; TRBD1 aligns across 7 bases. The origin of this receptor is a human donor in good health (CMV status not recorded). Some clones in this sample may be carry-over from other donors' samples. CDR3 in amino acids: CASSLGQTIYNEQFF. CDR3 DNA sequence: TGTGCCAGCAGTTTGGGACAGACAATTTACAATGAGCAGTTCTTC.